This is a list of T cell receptor beta chains from one sample in a study of T cell changes during pregnancy in multiple sclerosis. Data came from immunoSEQ multiplex PCR; TCRdb stores just in-frame clones and leaves some out. Of 40,000 to 60,000 clones in the sample, roughly 92% are singletons; the top ten hold around 0.76%. Specimen: CD4+ T cells from peripheral blood mononuclear cells, collected in the third trimester of pregnancy. The receptor source for this set is a female donor with multiple sclerosis, enrolled in a pregnancy study. CDR3s include the opening cysteine and the closing phenylalanine or tryptophan.

V: TRBV9; CDR3: CASSPTGTSGGSSYEQYF
V: TRBV19; CDR3: CASVDRATNEKLFF
V: TRBV12-5; CDR3: CASGSDSRDTQYF
V: TRBV15; CDR3: CATSRETGGLTYEQYF
V: TRBV10-3; CDR3: CAISESTSGANEQFF
V: TRBV19; CDR3: CASSIVAGSGANVLTF
V: TRBV29-1; CDR3: CSVRKLQGADEKLFF
V: TRBV7-3; CDR3: CASSLMGGGISYNEQFF
V: TRBV5-1; CDR3: CASSFTVNTEAFF
V: TRBV18; CDR3: CASSPRAGATNEKLFF
V: TRBV5-6; CDR3: CASSLGQGIKAFF
V: TRBV18; CDR3: CASSPQGAEKLFF
V: TRBV7-8; CDR3: CASSLYGGGNEQFF
V: TRBV27; CDR3: CASSPTGTGGWTDTQYF
V: TRBV7-3; CDR3: CASSFLEANTGELFF
V: TRBV9; CDR3: CASSPPLNLATNEKLFF
V: TRBV5-6; CDR3: CASSLGQNNSPLHF
V: TRBV7-3; CDR3: CASRGPGPNTEAFF
V: TRBV7-8; CDR3: CASSLGQYRLDTQYF
V: TRBV5-6; CDR3: CASSLQGMWVRTEAFF
V: TRBV29-1; CDR3: CSVLKLAGITYEQYF
V: TRBV21-1; CDR3: CASSLLLWESSYEQYF
V: TRBV25-1; CDR3: CASSLFDRGLGNTIYF
V: TRBV5-1; CDR3: CASSPRDRVGEEQYF
V: TRBV25-1; CDR3: CASSGVGENNQPQHF
V: TRBV7-2; CDR3: CASSLRISGGPSSPYEQYF
V: TRBV9; CDR3: CASSAGIWGELFF
V: TRBV5-4; CDR3: CASSLERGLSTDTQYF
V: TRBV6-1; CDR3: CASRVTGLGETQYF
V: TRBV6-1; CDR3: CASSPRQVGEQFF
V: TRBV19; CDR3: CASRRTGVGTQYF
V: TRBV25-1; CDR3: CASSHPDKNSPLHF
V: TRBV11-2; CDR3: CASSQGQGRAFF
V: TRBV27; CDR3: CASSLKVTANTGELFF
V: TRBV4-3; CDR3: CASSQRTGNQPQHF
V: TRBV28; CDR3: CASSLGGTGELFF
V: TRBV4-1; CDR3: CASSQVGRGNEKAFF
V: TRBV7-8; CDR3: CASSARSGGNQPQHF
V: TRBV9; CDR3: CASSVGPARRGGGYNEQFF
V: TRBV18; CDR3: CASSPKDRVGGNTIYF
V: TRBV23-1; CDR3: CAESWEGRDEQYF
V: TRBV19; CDR3: CASSRTANTIYF
V: TRBV27; CDR3: CASGRGAGWEKLFF